These T cell receptor beta chains were read from a single sample in a study of blood T cell repertoires in COVID-19. Sequenced by immunoSEQ multiplex PCR; TCRdb stores in-frame clones only, minus some. The sample yields 200,000 to 250,000 clones, more than 70% seen once. The sequencing sample was made of PBMCs or T cells enriched from blood (not recorded which). The receptors stem from a man between 25 and 39 years old with acute COVID-19. The CDR3 runs from the conserved cysteine through the conserved F or W. D genes are given only for firm matches. Rows give clone size only sometimes, using once, few, many, or a class for an expanded clone.

NA TRBJ1-5 NA TRBV5-5 CASSGGEGTEPQHF TGTGCCAGCAGCGGCGGGGAAGGGACCGAGCCCCAGCATTTT
TRBD1 TRBJ1-5 NA TRBV15 CATSLRQGIEQPQHF TGTGCCACCAGCCTACGACAGGGGATCGAGCAGCCCCAGCATTTT
TRBD1 TRBJ2-7 NA TRBV27 CASSSRVPGQGTYEQYF TGTGCCAGCAGTTCCAGAGTACCGGGACAGGGCACCTACGAGCAGTACTTC
NA TRBJ1-5 NA TRBV4-1 CASSVNAGSQPQHF TGCGCCAGCAGCGTAAACGCGGGGAGTCAGCCCCAGCATTTT
NA TRBJ1-5 NA TRBV7-9 CASSLGAGRKPQHF TGTGCCAGCAGCTTAGGGGCAGGGAGGAAGCCCCAGCATTTT
NA TRBJ1-3 NA TRBV9 CASGGAFGNTIYF TGTGCCAGCGGGGGGGCATTTGGAAACACCATATATTTT
NA TRBJ2-7 NA TRBV10-1 CASSESLGSYEQYF TGCGCCAGCAGTGAGTCACTAGGGTCCTACGAGCAGTACTTC
TRBD1 TRBJ1-1 NA TRBV2 CASRIWDRGKTEAFF TGTGCCAGCAGGATCTGGGACAGGGGGAAAACTGAAGCTTTCTTT
TRBD2 TRBJ2-7 NA TRBV7-9 CASSLEGGDSYEQYF TGTGCCAGCAGCTTAGAGGGAGGGGACTCCTACGAGCAGTACTTC
NA TRBJ1-5 NA TRBV19 CASTPAQGNQPQHF TGTGCCAGTACCCCAGCCCAGGGCAATCAGCCCCAGCATTTT
TRBD1 TRBJ2-7 NA TRBV7-9 CASSLTGQGAVEQYF TGTGCCAGCAGCTTAACGGGACAGGGGGCGGTGGAGCAGTACTTC
NA TRBJ1-1 NA TRBV28 CASIEGDYGTEAFF TGTGCCAGCATCGAGGGGGACTACGGCACTGAAGCTTTCTTT
TRBD1 TRBJ1-1 few TRBV5-5 CASSTGTGFSEAFF TGTGCCAGCAGCACTGGGACAGGGTTTAGTGAAGCTTTCTTT
TRBD2 TRBJ2-1 NA TRBV27 CASSARLAGGPNEQFF TGTGCCAGCAGTGCGAGACTAGCGGGGGGGCCCAATGAGCAGTTCTTC
TRBD1 TRBJ1-2 NA TRBV18 CASSPGQGHGYTF TGTGCCAGCTCACCGGGACAGGGACACGGCTACACCTTC
NA TRBJ2-3 few TRBV5-1 CASSSGLGASTDTQYF TGCGCCAGCAGCTCTGGTCTGGGGGCTAGCACAGATACGCAGTATTTT
NA TRBJ2-5 NA TRBV5-1 CASSQQAGGAWSAQYF TGCGCCAGCAGCCAACAAGCAGGCGGGGCGTGGTCGGCCCAGTACTTC
NA TRBJ1-4 NA TRBV19 CASSVGGPGIYEKLFF TGTGCCAGTAGTGTCGGGGGTCCGGGGATTTATGAAAAACTGTTTTTT
NA TRBJ1-1 NA TRBV6-5 CASSYSKQYNTEAFF TGTGCCAGCAGTTACTCTAAACAGTACAACACTGAAGCTTTCTTT
TRBD1 TRBJ1-1 NA TRBV6-5 CASRQTQDRGAEAFF TGTGCCAGCAGACAAACCCAAGACAGGGGGGCTGAAGCTTTCTTT
NA TRBJ1-2 few TRBV7-9 CASSLPRGWDYGYTF TGTGCCAGCAGTTTGCCCCGGGGGTGGGACTATGGCTACACCTTC
TRBD1 TRBJ2-2 NA TRBV5-4 CASSAVRTGYTTGELFF TGTGCCAGCAGCGCGGTGAGGACAGGGTACACCACCGGGGAGCTGTTTTTT
NA TRBJ2-7 NA TRBV7-5 CVRSLEYRGSSYEQYF TGTGTCAGAAGCTTAGAGTACAGGGGAAGTTCCTACGAGCAGTACTTC
TRBD1 TRBJ2-2 NA TRBV5-6 CASRAGDRDTGELFF TGTGCCAGCAGAGCCGGGGACAGGGACACCGGGGAGCTGTTTTTT
TRBD1 TRBJ2-2 NA TRBV6-5 CASSPRTGVSGELFF TGTGCCAGCAGTCCCCGGACAGGGGTTTCCGGGGAGCTGTTTTTT
TRBD1 TRBJ1-1 NA TRBV14 CASSQATGMGTEAFF TGTGCCAGCAGCCAGGCGACAGGGATGGGGACTGAAGCTTTCTTT
TRBD1 TRBJ2-7 NA TRBV27 CASSFGDSSYEQYF TGTGCCAGCAGTTTCGGGGACAGCTCCTACGAGCAGTACTTC
NA TRBJ2-7 NA TRBV2 CASSARGAHEQYF TGTGCCAGCAGTGCACGGGGGGCCCACGAGCAGTACTTC
NA TRBJ2-3 NA TRBV9 CASSVGRGAGKEPQYF TGTGCCAGCAGCGTAGGCAGGGGGGCGGGGAAGGAACCGCAGTATTTT
NA TRBJ2-7 NA TRBV18 CASSGGAAYEQYF TGTGCCAGCTCCGGCGGGGCGGCCTACGAGCAGTACTTC
NA TRBJ2-5 once TRBV3-1/TRBV3-2 CASSQRRPGQETQYF TGTGCCAGCAGCCAAAGGCGACCAGGGCAAGAGACCCAGTACTTC
TRBD1 TRBJ1-2 NA TRBV4-1 CASSQGQGLKDGYTF TGCGCCAGCAGCCAAGGACAGGGGTTAAAGGATGGCTACACCTTC
NA TRBJ1-2 NA TRBV28 CASSAGDYNYGYTF TGTGCCAGCAGTGCCGGGGACTATAACTATGGCTACACCTTC
TRBD1 TRBJ1-2 few TRBV2 CASSRTGSTNYGYTF TGTGCCAGCAGTAGGACAGGGAGCACTAACTATGGCTACACCTTC
TRBD1 TRBJ1-5 NA TRBV6-1 CASSVGQGAYSNQPQHF TGTGCCAGCAGTGTGGGACAGGGGGCCTATAGCAATCAGCCCCAGCATTTT
NA TRBJ2-5 NA TRBV5-1 CASSRGAGDETQYF TGCGCCAGCAGCCGGGGGGCGGGAGATGAGACCCAGTACTTC
NA TRBJ1-1 few TRBV4-1 CASSQDRTEVMRNTEAFF TGCGCCAGCAGCCAAGACCGGACAGAGGTTATGAGGAACACTGAAGCTTTCTTT